This T cell receptor (beta chain) originates from a study of OX40 agonist ivuxolimab in advanced cancers. At the level of the study: Patients' therapy was ivuxolimab, an antibody that acts as an agonist of OX40 (CD134). At doses from 0.01 to 10 mg/kg, patients were given intravenous ivuxolimab every 2 weeks. The study's findings and limits: On average, CD8+ T cells showed a greater number of expanded clones than CD4+. The study observed clonal expansion of CD4+ and CD8+ blood T cells by week 6 at 0.1 to 3.0 mg/kg.

CDR3 length equals 12 residues. Germline V gene sequence: CDR1 ENHRY, CDR2 SYGVKD. Between the trimmed V and J ends, which lost 6 bases and 1 base, there was a span of 4 bases. Details on this clone: The antigen is unknown.

The method was immunoSEQ multiplex PCR; TCRdb's version includes in-frame clones alone and lacks a portion of them. Of about 68,000 clones in the sample, about 83% were seen once. The input for sequencing was CD4+ or CD8+ T cells sorted from blood, taken in a trial of the OX40 agonist ivuxolimab. This sequence joins TRBV10-3 and TRBJ1-5; D ambiguous. The TCR sequence derives from an adult with an advanced solid tumor such as melanoma, head and neck, liver or kidney cancer. This chain's CDR3 is CAIRESNQPQHF. Written as DNA, the CDR3 is TGTGCCATCAGGGAAAGCAATCAGCCCCAGCATTTT.